The clone carrying this T cell receptor beta chain showed up just a few times. Antigen unknown. This sample stems from a study of shared clonotypes between healthy human individuals. The authors loaded 200 ng DNA, 27,000 or so T cell genomes, into sorted-subset replicate PCRs. TCRdb's table, derived via immunoSEQ multiplex PCR, lists solely in-frame clones and lacks some. The sample consists of about 1.1 million clones, 70% to 80% of them appearing once. Study results and limitations: Limitation of the genetic and exposure-history diversity represented came from the few donors.

The V and J ends lost 2 bases and 2 bases respectively, with 19 bases between them. Per the germline V gene, CDR1 is MNHEY and CDR2 is SMNVEV (reference sequence). This CDR3 comprises 18 residues. The receptor was isolated from a young man in good health. Some clones in this sample may be carry-over from other donors' samples. J is TRBJ2-1 and V is TRBV27; D not certain. Specimen: memory CD4+ T cells from PBMCs. Described subset: CD45RA-negative fraction. This CDR3 reads CASSLSSPVRPPYNEQFF. CDR3 nucleotide sequence: TGTGCCAGCAGTTTAAGCTCCCCGGTCAGACCACCCTACAATGAGCAGTTCTTC.